This is a list of T cell receptor beta chains from one sample in a study of blood T cell repertoires in COVID-19. Method: immunoSEQ multiplex PCR; TCRdb's copy keeps in-frame clones and lacks some. The sample yields tens of thousands of clones, approximately 80% seen once. The sample taken for sequencing was peripheral blood. These receptors originate from a man aged 55 to 70 with active or convalescent COVID-19. CDR3s include the opening cysteine and the closing phenylalanine or tryptophan.

V	length	J	CDR3
TRBV25-1	15	TRBJ1-5	CASSRSSSSNQPQHF
TRBV7-2	15	TRBJ1-2	CASSLEPRADYGYTF
TRBV7-8	15	TRBJ2-7	CASSNGQGRGSEQYF
TRBV7-9	15	TRBJ2-7	CASSSPTGSSYEQYF
TRBV5-5	14	TRBJ2-7	CASSFGTAGGEQYF
TRBV7-9	13	TRBJ1-2	CASSSPGGYGYTF
TRBV5-1	15	TRBJ1-2	CASSWEGTANYGYTF
TRBV11-2	14	TRBJ2-7	CASSLGGQAYEQYF
TRBV6-2/TRBV6-3	13	TRBJ1-6	CASSYSGLGALHF
TRBV10-3	16	TRBJ1-1	CAISDLGQGGGTEAFF
TRBV3-1/TRBV3-2	17	TRBJ1-1	CASSQAFLGQANTEAFF
TRBV19	11	TRBJ1-1	CATGGQTEAFF
TRBV7-9	15	TRBJ2-3	CASSTAGLTTDTQYF
TRBV7-9	13	TRBJ1-2	CASSRGQIYGYTF